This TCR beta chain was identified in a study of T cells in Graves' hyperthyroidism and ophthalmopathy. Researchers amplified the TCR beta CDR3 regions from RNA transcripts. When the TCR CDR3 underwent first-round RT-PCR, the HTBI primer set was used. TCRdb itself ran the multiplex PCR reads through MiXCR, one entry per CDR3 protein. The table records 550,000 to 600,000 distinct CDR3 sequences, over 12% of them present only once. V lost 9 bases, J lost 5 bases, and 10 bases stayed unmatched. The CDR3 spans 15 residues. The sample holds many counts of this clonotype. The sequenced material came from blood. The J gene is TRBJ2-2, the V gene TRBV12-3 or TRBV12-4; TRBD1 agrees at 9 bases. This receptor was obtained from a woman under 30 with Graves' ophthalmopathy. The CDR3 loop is CASFRDRVGTGELFF. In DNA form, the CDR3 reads TGTGCCAGTTTCCGGGACAGGGTAGGAACCGGGGAGCTGTTTTTT.